This T cell receptor beta chain was sequenced in a study of regulatory T cells in long-lasting Graves disease. Through Arm-PCR of CDR3 regions and iRepertoire HTBI primers, TCR beta libraries were built. TCRdb re-derived calls from the multiplex PCR reads in MiXCR, one entry per CDR3 protein. The data hold around 470,000 distinct CDR3 sequences, with 14% observed a single time. The sample holds a few counts of this clonotype. The antigen is not known. Study findings and constraints: There was favoring of TRBV28, TRBJ1-2 and TRBJ2-5 in persistent disease.

This CDR3 comprises 13 residues. CDR1 and CDR2 from the germline V gene are SGHTA and FQGNSA. Time point meaning: newly diagnosed GD, antithyroid drugs for less than 3 months. Scientists built the TCR library using RNA that was extracted from PBMCs. Separately, the same data were catalogued under a study of T cells in Graves' hyperthyroidism and ophthalmopathy. That work states: Peripheral blood also featured most of the thyroid clonotypes expanded above 0.001. Stable hyperthyroidism was separated from ophthalmopathy by a model based on 13 V-J features.

The V call is TRBV7-2, the J call TRBJ2-1, with unresolved D. The J call may be mistaken, given a closer DNA end match to TRBJ2-5. The specimen comprised peripheral blood mononuclear cells (PBMCs), sampled at new diagnosis, from a patient treated with antithyroid drugs. The sequence was collected from a woman aged 45-59 years with Graves disease. In DNA, the CDR3 is TGTGCCAGCAGCTTAATTAGAACAGAGACCCAGTACTTC. Its translation: CASSLIRTETQYF.